This T cell receptor (beta chain) was captured in a study of identical twins. TCRdb redid the calling of the 5' RACE reads with MiXCR, one entry per CDR3 protein. The sample lists over 200,000 distinct CDR3 sequences, 6.5% occurring once. Only healthy Caucasians were included as donors. Another study also made use of these data, one on T cells expressing NK-cell markers. That source reports: It was sorted CD3+CD56+NKG2C+, CD3+CD56+NKG2C- and CD3+CD56-NKG2C+ T cells that supplied the TCR beta repertoires. NKG2C+ dominant clonotype frequencies in 5 or 6 donors were about 1.0-8% of CD8+ T cells.

The TCR sequence derives from a woman aged 18-35 years in good health. The sequencing sample was made of CD8+ T cells sorted from blood.

CDR3 amino acids: CASSHFLGGTEAFF. DNA for the CDR3: TGCGCCAGCAGCCATTTCCTTGGGGGGACTGAAGCTTTCTTT. The chain links TRBV4-3 to TRBJ1-1, with D perhaps matching TRBD1 (5 bases). Germline values: CDR1 LGHNA, CDR2 YSLEER. This CDR3 has 14 residues. V was shortened by 3 bases and J by 5 bases, with 13 bases between the two germline ends.